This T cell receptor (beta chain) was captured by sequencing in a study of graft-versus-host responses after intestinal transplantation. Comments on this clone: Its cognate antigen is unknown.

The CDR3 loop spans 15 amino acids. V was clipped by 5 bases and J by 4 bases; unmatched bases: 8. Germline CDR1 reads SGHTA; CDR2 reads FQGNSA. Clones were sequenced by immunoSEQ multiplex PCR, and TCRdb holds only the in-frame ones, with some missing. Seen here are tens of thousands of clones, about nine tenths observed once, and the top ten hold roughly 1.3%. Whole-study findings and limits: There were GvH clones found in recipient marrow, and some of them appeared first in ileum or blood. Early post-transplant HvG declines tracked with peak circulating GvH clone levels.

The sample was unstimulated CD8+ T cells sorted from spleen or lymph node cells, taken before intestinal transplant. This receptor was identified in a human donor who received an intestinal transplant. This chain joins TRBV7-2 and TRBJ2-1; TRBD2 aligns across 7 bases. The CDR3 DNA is TGTGCCAGCAGCCCTAGGGACTACCCTTACAATGAGCAGTTCTTC. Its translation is CASSPRDYPYNEQFF.